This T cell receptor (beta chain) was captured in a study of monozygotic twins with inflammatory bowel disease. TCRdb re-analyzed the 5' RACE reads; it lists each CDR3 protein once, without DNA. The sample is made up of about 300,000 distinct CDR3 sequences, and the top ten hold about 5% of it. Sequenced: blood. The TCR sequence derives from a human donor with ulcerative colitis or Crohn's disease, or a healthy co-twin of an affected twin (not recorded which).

The CDR3 loop is CASSLSGWNEKLFF. This chain uses TRBV28 with TRBJ1-4; TCRdb designates TRBD1, a call that cannot be tested without DNA. Germline CDR1 and CDR2: MDHEN and SYDVKM. The CDR3 is 14 amino acids.